Shown below are 20 T cell receptor beta chains from a single sample sequenced in a study of regulatory T cells in long-lasting Graves disease. Time point noted: persistent/refractory GD, antithyroid drugs over 5 years with positive TRAb. The TCR library was made from RNA that had been extracted from PBMCs in TRIzol. Both iRepertoire HTBI primers and Arm-PCR of CDR3 regions were used to build the TCR beta libraries. TCRdb analysed the multiplex PCR reads with MiXCR anew, one entry per CDR3 protein. The sample carries 350,000 to 500,000 distinct CDR3 sequences, roughly a fifth recorded once. This specimen consisted of peripheral blood mononuclear cells (PBMCs), obtained when the disease was refractory, from a patient treated with antithyroid drugs. These receptors originate from a female donor with Graves disease.

Many counts were recorded for this clonotype. The V and J genes are TRBV2 and TRBJ2-2; D remains unclear. Per the germline V gene, CDR1 is SNHLY and CDR2 is FYNNEI. The V gene lost 3 bases and the J gene lost 8 bases, with 4 bases spanning the gap. The CDR3 spans 11 residues. The CDR3 sequence: CASSEGGELFF. CDR3 DNA sequence: TGTGCCAGCAGTGAGGGGGGGGAGCTGTTTTTT. Full variable domain (rest looked up from reference TRBV2 and TRBJ2-2): EPEVTQTPSHQVTQMGQEVILRCVPISNHLYFYWYRQILGQKVEFLVSFYNNEISEKSEIFDDQFSVERPDGSNFTLKIRSTKLEDSAMYFCASSEGGELFFGEGSRLTVL.

The sample holds a few counts of this clonotype. Since a much larger clone is just one base distant, this may be a read error. This chain links TRBV28 with TRBJ2-7, with D hard to call. The CDR3 is 18 amino acids. Trimming removed 5 bases from V and 2 bases from J, with 25 bases in between. The germline V gene encodes CDR1 MDHEN and CDR2 SYDVKM. CDR3 region: CASSIPQRNLAAPYEQYF. CDR3 sequence (DNA): TGTGCCAGCAGTATACCTCAAAGAAATCTCGCGGCCCCCTACGAGCAGTACTTC.

This clonotype was seen ten or more times. The DNA for the CDR3 is TGTGCCAGCAGTGGAAGGGATAGCTCCTACAATGAGCAGTTCTTC. This encodes CASSGRDSSYNEQFF. V gene TRBV2 combines with J gene TRBJ2-1; D is uncertain. Germline V gene lookup returns CDR1 SNHLY and CDR2 FYNNEI. The CDR3 is 15 amino acids. The V gene lost 4 bases and the J gene lost 0 bases, with 10 bases spanning the gap.

The chain couples TRBV29-1 to TRBJ1-2, with D unclear. The V end was cut by 7 bases, the J end by 7 bases, with 4 bases between. The CDR3 consists of 8 residues. Germline lookup yields CDR1 SQVTM and CDR2 ANQGSEA. The CDR3 DNA is TGCAGCGATGCTGGCTACACCTTC. Translation gives CSDAGYTF. The full variable domain, its missing parts supplied by reference TRBV29-1 and TRBJ1-2, is SAVISQKPSRDICQRGTSLTIQCQVDSQVTMMFWYRQQPGQSLTLIATANQGSEATYESGFVIDKFPISRPNLTFSTLTVSNMSPEDSSIYLCSDAGYTFGSGTRLTVV.

The chain uses TRBV28 and TRBJ2-1; TRBD2 aligns across 9 bases. Germline CDR1 is MDHEN and CDR2 is SYDVKM. J gave up 7 bases and V 1 base, and 5 bases lay outside the gene matches. CDR3 length equals 15 residues. CDR3 nucleotides: TGTGCCAGCAGTTTATTCTCGCGGGAGGGTAATGAGCAGTTCTTC. It encodes CASSLFSREGNEQFF.

This clonotype was picked up many times. V and J are TRBV28 and TRBJ2-7, with 9 bases lining up with TRBD2. This CDR3 has 12 residues. Germline trimming cut 7 bases from V and 6 bases from J; bases unmatched to any gene: 4. Germline V gene lookup returns CDR1 MDHEN and CDR2 SYDVKM. CDR3 DNA sequence: TGTGCCAGCACCACTAGCGGGTTCGAGCAGTACTTC. Translation gives CASTTSGFEQYF.

Concerning this clonotype: The germline gene is not matched at one end of the junction; a read error may be the cause. J is TRBJ1-4 and V is TRBV18, with TRBD1 matching 9 bases. CDR3 length equals 14 residues. Germline CDR1 KGHSH, CDR2 LQKENI. The CDR3 DNA sequence: TGTGCCAGCTCGCCCAGGACAGGGGATGAAAAACTGCTTTTT. This encodes CASSPRTGDEKLLF.

The chain employs TRBV5-6 and TRBJ1-1; D not certain. The CDR3 spans 12 residues. Germline loops: CDR1 SGHDT, CDR2 YYEEEE. V shed 4 bases and J shed 7 bases, with 11 bases lying between them. The CDR3: CASSLWTGEAFF. CDR3 DNA sequence: TGTGCCAGCAGCCTATGGACGGGTGAAGCTTTCTTT.

This clonotype was counted ten times or more. The rearrangement joins TRBV12-3 or TRBV12-4 to TRBJ1-6; D call uncertain. Trimming removed 3 bases at V and 0 bases at J, with 6 bases between. The CDR3 is 15 amino acids. This CDR3 reads CASSFGNSYNSPLHF. CDR3 nucleotide sequence: TGTGCCAGCAGTTTCGGCAACTCCTATAATTCACCCCTCCACTTT.

Here the CDR3 DNA reads TGCGCCAGCAGCTTTGAATTGGTTGGCCCAGCGGGCCCCTACGAGCAGTACTTC. It yields the protein CASSFELVGPAGPYEQYF. The V gene is TRBV5-1, the J gene TRBJ2-7; TRBD2 is a possible D gene (6 bases). Germline CDR1 and CDR2: SGHRS and YFSETQ. The germline V and J ends were trimmed by 2 bases and 2 bases, with 23 bases remaining between them. The CDR3 length is 18 residues. Full variable domain (rest looked up from reference TRBV5-1 and TRBJ2-7): KAGVTQTPRYLIKTRGQQVTLSCSPISGHRSVSWYQQTPGQGLQFLFEYFSETQRNKGNFPGRFSGRQFSNSRSEMNVSTLELGDSALYLCASSFELVGPAGPYEQYFGPGTRLTVT.

The genes are TRBV27 and TRBJ1-4; 7 nucleotides agree with TRBD1. There are 14 residues in the CDR3. Germline V gene data show CDR1 as MNHEY and CDR2 as SMNVEV (reference sequence). The trim removed 6 bases at V and 3 bases at J, leaving 4 bases unmatched. The CDR3 spells CASRLTGPNEKLFF. The CDR3 nucleotides read TGTGCCAGCAGGCTGACAGGGCCTAATGAAAAACTGTTTTTT.

This clonotype was seen ten or more times. The chain joins TRBV12-3 or TRBV12-4 to TRBJ2-2, with no clear D. The V gene lost 6 bases and the J gene lost 7 bases, with 15 bases spanning the gap. This CDR3 region has 14 residues. Here the CDR3 reads CASSPWSEGGELFF. The CDR3 DNA is TGTGCCAGCAGCCCTTGGAGCGAAGGCGGGGAGCTGTTTTTT.

This clonotype was observed a handful of times. The chain carries TRBV20-1 and TRBJ1-1, with 9 positions matching TRBD1. This CDR3 contains 16 residues. J lost 1 base, V lost 6 bases, and 12 bases had no gene match. Germline CDR1 reads DFQATT; CDR2 reads SNEGSKA (reference sequence). CDR3 residues: CSAYPDRGSSNTEAFF. The CDR3 coding sequence is TGCAGTGCCTATCCGGACAGGGGAAGTTCGAACACTGAAGCTTTCTTT.

As to this clonotype: A much larger clone differs by one base, so this may be a read error. The chain has TRBV6-1 and TRBJ2-5; 7 positions agree with TRBD1. Germline V lookup: CDR1 MNHNS, CDR2 SASEGT. The V segment lost 6 bases and the J segment 1 base; nucleotides outside the gene matches: 5. This CDR3 contains 14 residues. The CDR3 sequence is CASSRGQAQETQYF. CDR3 DNA: TGTGCCAGCAGCAGAGGACAGGCCCAAGAGACCCAGTACTTC.

The chain recombines TRBV7-2 with TRBJ2-7, with 11 nucleotides matching TRBD2. Germline assignment: CDR1 SGHTA and CDR2 FQGNSA. The CDR3 extends over 15 amino acids. J was trimmed by 6 bases and V by 5 bases; bases with no gene match: 9. As DNA, the CDR3 is TGTGCCAGCAGCCCAGGACTAGCGGGCCGCCTCGAGCAGTACTTC. It yields the protein CASSPGLAGRLEQYF.

The sample holds many counts of this clonotype. The chain is built from TRBV28 and TRBJ2-7; 11 bases line up with TRBD2. Germline V gene data show CDR1 as MDHEN and CDR2 as SYDVKM. The CDR3 sequence is 14 residues long. With 7 bases clipped from V and 3 bases from J, the junction kept 5 bases outside the gene matches. The CDR3 protein is CASMGLADNYEQYF. CDR3 DNA: TGTGCCAGCATGGGACTAGCGGATAACTACGAGCAGTACTTC.

This clonotype has at least ten counts. CDR3 amino acids: CASSEDRDSGNIQYF. CDR3 nucleotide sequence: TGTGCCAGCAGTGAAGACAGGGATTCTGGAAACATTCAGTACTTC. The V and J genes are TRBV6-1 and TRBJ2-4; tentatively, D is TRBD1 (6 bases). The V gene lost 1 base and the J gene lost 6 bases, with 13 bases spanning the gap. The germline V gene has CDR1 MNHNS and CDR2 SASEGT. The CDR3 sequence is 15 residues long.

This clonotype was recorded at least ten times. At one end, the junction sequence differs from germline, possibly due to a read error. V gene TRBV7-8 combines with J gene TRBJ2-7; the D gene could be TRBD1 or TRBD2 (5 bases each). Germline values: CDR1 SGHVS, CDR2 FQNEAQ. The CDR3 contains 17 residues. The CDR3 sequence: CASSLRGDGSGESRRDF. CDR3 nucleotide sequence: TGTGCCAGCAGCTTACGGGGCGATGGAAGCGGAGAATCCCGCCGAGACTTC.

This clonotype occurred many times. The rearrangement joins TRBV2 to TRBJ2-7; 7 nucleotides line up with TRBD2. With V trimmed by 8 bases and J by 1 base, 11 bases remained unmatched. Germline V gene data show CDR1 as SNHLY and CDR2 as FYNNEI. The CDR3 spans 15 residues. Here the CDR3 reads CASYGEGKLSYEQYF. CDR3 in DNA: TGTGCCAGCTATGGGGAGGGAAAATTATCCTACGAGCAGTACTTC.

This clonotype was seen at least ten times. This chain joins TRBV27 and TRBJ1-4, with TRBD1 matching over 7 bases. V gave up 5 bases and J gave up 8 bases; unmatched junction bases: 11. Germline V gives CDR1 MNHEY, CDR2 SMNVEV (reference sequence). CDR3 size: 15 residues. CDR3 amino acids: CASSPRQGGGEKLFF. The CDR3 coding sequence is TGTGCCAGCAGTCCGCGACAGGGAGGGGGAGAAAAACTGTTTTTT.